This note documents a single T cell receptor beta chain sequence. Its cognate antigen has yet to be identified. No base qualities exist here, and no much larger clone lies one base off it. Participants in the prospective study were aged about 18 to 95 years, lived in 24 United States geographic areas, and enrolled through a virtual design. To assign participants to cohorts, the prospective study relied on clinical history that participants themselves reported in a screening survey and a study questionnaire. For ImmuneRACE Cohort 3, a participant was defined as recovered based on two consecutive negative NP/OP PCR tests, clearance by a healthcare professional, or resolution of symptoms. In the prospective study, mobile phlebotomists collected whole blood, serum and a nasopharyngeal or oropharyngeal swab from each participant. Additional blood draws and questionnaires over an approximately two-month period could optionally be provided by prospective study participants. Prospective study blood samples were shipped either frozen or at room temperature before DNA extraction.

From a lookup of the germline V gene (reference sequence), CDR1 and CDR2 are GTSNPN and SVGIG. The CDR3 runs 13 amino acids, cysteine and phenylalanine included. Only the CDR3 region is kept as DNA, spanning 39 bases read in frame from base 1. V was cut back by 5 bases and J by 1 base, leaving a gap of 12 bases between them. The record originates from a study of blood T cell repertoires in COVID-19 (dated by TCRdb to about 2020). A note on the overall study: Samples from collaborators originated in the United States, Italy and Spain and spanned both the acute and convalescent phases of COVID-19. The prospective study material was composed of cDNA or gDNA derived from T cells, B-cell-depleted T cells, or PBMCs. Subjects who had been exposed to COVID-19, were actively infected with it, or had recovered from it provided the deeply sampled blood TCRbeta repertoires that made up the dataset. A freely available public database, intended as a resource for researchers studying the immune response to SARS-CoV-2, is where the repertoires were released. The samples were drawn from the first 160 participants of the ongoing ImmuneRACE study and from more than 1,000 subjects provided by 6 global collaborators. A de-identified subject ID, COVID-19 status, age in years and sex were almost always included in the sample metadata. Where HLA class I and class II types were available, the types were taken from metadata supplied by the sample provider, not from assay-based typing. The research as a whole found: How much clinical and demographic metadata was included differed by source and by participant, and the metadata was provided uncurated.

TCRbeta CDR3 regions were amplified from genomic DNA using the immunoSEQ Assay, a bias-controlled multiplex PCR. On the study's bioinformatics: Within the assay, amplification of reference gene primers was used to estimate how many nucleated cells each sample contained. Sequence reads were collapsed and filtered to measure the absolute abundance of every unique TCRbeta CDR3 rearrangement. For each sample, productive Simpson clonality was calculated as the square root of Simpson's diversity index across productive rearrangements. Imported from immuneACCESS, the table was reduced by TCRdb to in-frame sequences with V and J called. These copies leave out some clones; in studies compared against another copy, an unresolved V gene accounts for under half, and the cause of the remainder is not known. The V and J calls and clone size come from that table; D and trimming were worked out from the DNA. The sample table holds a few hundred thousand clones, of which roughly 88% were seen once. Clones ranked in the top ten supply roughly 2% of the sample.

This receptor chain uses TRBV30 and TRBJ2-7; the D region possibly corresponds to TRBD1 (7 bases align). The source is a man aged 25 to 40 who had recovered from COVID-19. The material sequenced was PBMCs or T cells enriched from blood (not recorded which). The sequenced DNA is TGTGCCTGGCGACAGGGACTTTCCTACGAGCAGTACTTC. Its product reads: CAWRQGLSYEQYF.